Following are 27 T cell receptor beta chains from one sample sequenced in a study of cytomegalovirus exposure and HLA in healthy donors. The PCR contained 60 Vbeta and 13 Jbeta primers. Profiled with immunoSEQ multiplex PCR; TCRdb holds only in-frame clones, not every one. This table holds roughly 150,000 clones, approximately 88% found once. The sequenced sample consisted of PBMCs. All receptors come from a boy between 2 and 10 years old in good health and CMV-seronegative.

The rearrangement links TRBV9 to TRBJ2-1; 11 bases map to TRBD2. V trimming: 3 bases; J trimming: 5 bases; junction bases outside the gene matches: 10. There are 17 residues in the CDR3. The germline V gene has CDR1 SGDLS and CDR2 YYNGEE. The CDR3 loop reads CASSAAPGTSGHNEQFF. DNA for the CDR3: TGTGCCAGCAGCGCCGCTCCCGGGACTAGCGGACACAATGAGCAGTTCTTC.

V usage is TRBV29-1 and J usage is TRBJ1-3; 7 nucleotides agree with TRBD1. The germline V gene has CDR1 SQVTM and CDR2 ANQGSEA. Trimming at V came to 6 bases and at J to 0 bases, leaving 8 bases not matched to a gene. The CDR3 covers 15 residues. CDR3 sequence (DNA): TGCAGCGTCCTACAGGGGACTAGCTCTGGAAACACCATATATTTT. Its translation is CSVLQGTSSGNTIYF.

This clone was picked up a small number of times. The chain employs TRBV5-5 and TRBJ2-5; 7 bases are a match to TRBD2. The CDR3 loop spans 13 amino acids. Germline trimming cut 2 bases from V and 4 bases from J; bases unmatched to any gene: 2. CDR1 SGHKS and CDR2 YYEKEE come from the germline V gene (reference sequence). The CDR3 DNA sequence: TGTGCCAGCAGCTTAGCGGGGAGAGAGACCCAGTACTTC. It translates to CASSLAGRETQYF.

The CDR3 reads CASSPGDPYQETQYF. The CDR3 bases are TGCGCCAGCAGCCCAGGGGACCCCTACCAAGAGACCCAGTACTTC. This chain links TRBV5-1 with TRBJ2-5; a weak D match, TRBD1 (6 bases). The germline V gene encodes CDR1 SGHRS and CDR2 YFSETQ. V lost 4 bases and J lost 0, with 13 bases in between. The CDR3 runs 15 residues. The entire variable domain, with the rest obtained from reference TRBV5-1 and TRBJ2-5, is as follows: KAGVTQTPRYLIKTRGQQVTLSCSPISGHRSVSWYQQTPGQGLQFLFEYFSETQRNKGNFPGRFSGRQFSNSRSEMNVSTLELGDSALYLCASSPGDPYQETQYFGPGTRLLVL.

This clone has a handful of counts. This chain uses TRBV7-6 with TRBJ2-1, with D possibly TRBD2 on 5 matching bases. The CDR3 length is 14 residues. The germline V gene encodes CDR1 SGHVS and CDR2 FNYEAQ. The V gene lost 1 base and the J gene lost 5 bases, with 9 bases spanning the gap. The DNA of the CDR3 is TGTGCCAGCAGCTTAGTCCTAGCCCACAATGAGCAGTTCTTC. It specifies CASSLVLAHNEQFF.

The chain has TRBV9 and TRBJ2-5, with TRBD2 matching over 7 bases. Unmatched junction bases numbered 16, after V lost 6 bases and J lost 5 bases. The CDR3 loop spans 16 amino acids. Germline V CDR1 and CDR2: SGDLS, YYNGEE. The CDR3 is CASTPRGEGEVETQYF. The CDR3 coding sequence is TGTGCCAGCACCCCACGGGGGGAGGGAGAGGTGGAGACCCAGTACTTC.

The CDR3 here is CASSLHRNREQYF. The CDR3 nucleotides are TGTGCCAGCAGCCTACACAGGAACCGCGAGCAGTACTTC. The V and J genes are TRBV13 and TRBJ2-7; maybe TRBD1 (5 bases). The V end was cut by 5 bases, the J end by 6 bases, with 14 bases between. The length of the CDR3 is 13 residues. The germline V gene has CDR1 PRHDT and CDR2 FYEKMQ (reference sequence).

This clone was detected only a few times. CDR3 DNA: TGCGCCAGCAGCCAAGAAGGCGGGTCGGACAGGGTCGACACCGGGGAGCTGTTTTTT. Translating it yields CASSQEGGSDRVDTGELFF. This sequence joins TRBV4-3 and TRBJ2-2, with 8 bases aligning to TRBD1. V lost 0 bases, J lost 3 bases, and 12 bases stayed unmatched. The germline V gene encodes CDR1 LGHNA and CDR2 YSLEER. The CDR3 spans 19 residues.

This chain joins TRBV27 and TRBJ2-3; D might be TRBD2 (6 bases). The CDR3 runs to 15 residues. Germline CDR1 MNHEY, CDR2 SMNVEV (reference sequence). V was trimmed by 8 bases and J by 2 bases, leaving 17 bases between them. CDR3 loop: CASASGDFYTDTQYF. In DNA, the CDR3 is TGTGCCAGCGCCTCGGGGGACTTCTACACAGATACGCAGTATTTT.

The CDR3 sequence: CASSEDSASEQFF. The CDR3 nucleotides read TGTGCCAGCAGTGAAGACAGTGCGAGTGAGCAGTTCTTC. This chain connects TRBV6-1 to TRBJ2-1; D unresolved. The CDR3 is 13 residues long. The ends were cut back, 1 base at V and 9 bases at J, with 10 bases in the middle. Germline V gives CDR1 MNHNS, CDR2 SASEGT.

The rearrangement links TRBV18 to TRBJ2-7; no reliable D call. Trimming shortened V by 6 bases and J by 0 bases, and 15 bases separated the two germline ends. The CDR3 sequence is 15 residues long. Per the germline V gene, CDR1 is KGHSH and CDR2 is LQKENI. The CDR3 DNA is TGTGCCAGCTCCCCTAGACGGTCTAGCTCCTACGAGCAGTACTTC. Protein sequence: CASSPRRSSSYEQYF.

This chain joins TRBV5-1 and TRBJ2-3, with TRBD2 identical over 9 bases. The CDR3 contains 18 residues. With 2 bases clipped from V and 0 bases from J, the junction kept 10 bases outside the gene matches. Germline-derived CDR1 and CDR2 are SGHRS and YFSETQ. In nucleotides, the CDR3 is TGCGCCAGCAGCTTAGAGTTTCCTAGCGGGGCTAGCACAGATACGCAGTATTTT. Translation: CASSLEFPSGASTDTQYF.

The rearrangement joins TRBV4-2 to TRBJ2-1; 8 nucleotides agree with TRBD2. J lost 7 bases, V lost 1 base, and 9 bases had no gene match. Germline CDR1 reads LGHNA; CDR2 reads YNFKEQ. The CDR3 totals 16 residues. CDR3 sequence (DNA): TGTGCCAGCAGCCAAGGTGGGATAGCGGGACCGAATGAGCAGTTCTTC. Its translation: CASSQGGIAGPNEQFF.

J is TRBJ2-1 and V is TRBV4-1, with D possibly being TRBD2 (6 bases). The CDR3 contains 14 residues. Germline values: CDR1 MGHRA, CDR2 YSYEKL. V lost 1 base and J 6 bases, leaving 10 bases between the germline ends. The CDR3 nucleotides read TGCGCCAGCAGCCAAGGGGACTTGGTCAATGAGCAGTTCTTC. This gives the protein CASSQGDLVNEQFF.

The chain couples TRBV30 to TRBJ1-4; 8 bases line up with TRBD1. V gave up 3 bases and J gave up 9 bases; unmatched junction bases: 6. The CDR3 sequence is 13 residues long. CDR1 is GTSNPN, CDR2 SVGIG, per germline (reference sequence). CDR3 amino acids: CAWRYQGAKKLFF. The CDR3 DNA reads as TGTGCCTGGAGATACCAGGGGGCGAAAAAACTGTTTTTT. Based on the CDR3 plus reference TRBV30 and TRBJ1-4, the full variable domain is SQTIHQWPATLVQPVGSPLSLECTVEGTSNPNLYWYRQAAGRGLQLLFYSVGIGQISSEVPQNLSASRPQDRQFILSSKKLLLSDSGFYLCAWRYQGAKKLFFGSGTQLSVL.

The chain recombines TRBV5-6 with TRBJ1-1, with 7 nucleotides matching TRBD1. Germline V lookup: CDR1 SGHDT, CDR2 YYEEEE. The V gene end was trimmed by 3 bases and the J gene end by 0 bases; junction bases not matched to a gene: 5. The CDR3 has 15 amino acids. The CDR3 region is CASSSGTVMNTEAFF. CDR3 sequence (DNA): TGTGCCAGCAGCTCTGGGACAGTAATGAACACTGAAGCTTTCTTT.

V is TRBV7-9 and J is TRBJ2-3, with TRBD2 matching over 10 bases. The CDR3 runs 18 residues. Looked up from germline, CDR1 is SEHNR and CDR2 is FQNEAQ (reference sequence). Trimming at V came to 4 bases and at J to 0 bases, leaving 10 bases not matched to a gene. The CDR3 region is CASSSPSGGSPSTDTQYF. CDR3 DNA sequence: TGTGCCAGCAGCTCCCCTAGCGGGGGTTCTCCTAGCACAGATACGCAGTATTTT.

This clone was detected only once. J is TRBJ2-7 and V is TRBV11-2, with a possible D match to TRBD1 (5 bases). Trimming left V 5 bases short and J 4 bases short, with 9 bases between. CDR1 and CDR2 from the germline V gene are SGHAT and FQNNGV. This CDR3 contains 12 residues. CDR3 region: CASSHPGYEQYV. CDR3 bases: TGTGCCAGCAGCCACCCAGGGTACGAGCAGTACGTC.

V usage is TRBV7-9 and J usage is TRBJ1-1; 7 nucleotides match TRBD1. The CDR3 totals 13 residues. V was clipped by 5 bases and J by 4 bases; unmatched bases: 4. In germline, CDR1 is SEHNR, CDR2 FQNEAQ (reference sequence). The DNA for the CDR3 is TGTGCCAGCAGCCATGACAGGGTCACTGAAGCTTTCTTT. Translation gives CASSHDRVTEAFF.

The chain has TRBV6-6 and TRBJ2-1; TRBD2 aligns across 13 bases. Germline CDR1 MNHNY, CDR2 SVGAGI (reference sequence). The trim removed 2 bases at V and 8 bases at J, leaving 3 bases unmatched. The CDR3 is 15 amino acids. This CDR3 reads CASSYGLAGDDEQFF. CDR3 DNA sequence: TGTGCCAGCAGTTACGGACTAGCGGGAGATGATGAGCAGTTCTTC.

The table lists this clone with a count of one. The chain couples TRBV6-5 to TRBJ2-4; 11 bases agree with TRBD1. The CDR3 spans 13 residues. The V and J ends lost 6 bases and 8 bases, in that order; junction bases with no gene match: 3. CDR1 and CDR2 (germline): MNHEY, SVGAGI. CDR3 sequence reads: CASSRDRGDIQYF. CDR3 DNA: TGTGCCAGCAGCCGGGACAGGGGGGACATTCAGTACTTC.

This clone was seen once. The CDR3 nucleotides read TGCAGCCAACTAGACCTGAGCTCCTACAATGAGCAGTTCTTC. Its protein product is CSQLDLSSYNEQFF. The V call is TRBV29-1, the J call TRBJ2-1; D may be TRBD2 (5 bases). This CDR3 has 14 residues. Between the trimmed V and J ends, which lost 8 bases and 0 bases, there was a span of 14 bases. In germline, CDR1 is SQVTM, CDR2 ANQGSEA.

The chain's CDR3 is CASSPSGLGGAKNIQYF. DNA for the CDR3: TGTGCCAGCAGCCCTAGCGGCCTGGGGGGAGCCAAAAACATTCAGTACTTC. The gene calls are TRBV11-1 and TRBJ2-4, with 7 bases matching TRBD2. V dropped 5 bases and J dropped 0; count of bases not matched to a gene: 10. Germline lookup yields CDR1 SGHAT and CDR2 FQDESV (reference sequence). The CDR3 is 17 residues long.

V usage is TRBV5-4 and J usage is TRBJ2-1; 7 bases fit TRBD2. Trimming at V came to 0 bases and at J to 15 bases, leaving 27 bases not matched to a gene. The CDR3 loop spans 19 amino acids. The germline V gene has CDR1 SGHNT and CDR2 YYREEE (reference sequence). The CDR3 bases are TGTGCCAGCAGCTTGGTATTTCGTCGCGGGAGTGGGATGAAGGGTGTCTGGTTCTTC. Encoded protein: CASSLVFRRGSGMKGVWFF.

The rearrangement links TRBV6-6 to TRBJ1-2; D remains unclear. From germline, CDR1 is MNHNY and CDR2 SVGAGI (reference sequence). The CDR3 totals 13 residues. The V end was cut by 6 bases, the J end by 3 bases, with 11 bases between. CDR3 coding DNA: TGTGCCAGCAGCCCCACTAGATACTATGGCTACACCTTC. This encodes CASSPTRYYGYTF.

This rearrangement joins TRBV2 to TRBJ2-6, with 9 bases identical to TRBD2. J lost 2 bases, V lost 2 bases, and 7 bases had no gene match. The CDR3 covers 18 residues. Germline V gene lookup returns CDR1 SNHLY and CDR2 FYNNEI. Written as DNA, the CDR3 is TGTGCCAGCAGTGAACCGGGACTAGCCGAACCTGGGGCCAACGTCCTGACTTTC. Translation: CASSEPGLAEPGANVLTF.

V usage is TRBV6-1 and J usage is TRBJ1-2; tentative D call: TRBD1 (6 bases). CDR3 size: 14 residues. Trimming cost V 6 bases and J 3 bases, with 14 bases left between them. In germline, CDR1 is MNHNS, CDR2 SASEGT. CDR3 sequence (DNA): TGTGCCAGCAGAGGGGGAGGGGGACACTATGGCTACACCTTC. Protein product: CASRGGGGHYGYTF.